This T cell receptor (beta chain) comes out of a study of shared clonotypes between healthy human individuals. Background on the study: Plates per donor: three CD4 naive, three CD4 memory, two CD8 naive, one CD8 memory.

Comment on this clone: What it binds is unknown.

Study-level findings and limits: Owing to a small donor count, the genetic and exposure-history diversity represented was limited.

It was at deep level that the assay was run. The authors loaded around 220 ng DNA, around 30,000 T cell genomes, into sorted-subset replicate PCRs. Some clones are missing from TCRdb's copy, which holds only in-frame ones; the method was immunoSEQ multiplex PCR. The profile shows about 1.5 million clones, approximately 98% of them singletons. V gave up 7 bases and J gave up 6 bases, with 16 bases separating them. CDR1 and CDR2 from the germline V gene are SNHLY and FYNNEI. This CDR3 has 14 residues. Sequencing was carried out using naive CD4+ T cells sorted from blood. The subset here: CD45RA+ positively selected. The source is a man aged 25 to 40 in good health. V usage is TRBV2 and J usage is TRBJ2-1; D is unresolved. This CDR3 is CASKPSSRVNEQFF. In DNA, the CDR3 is TGTGCCAGCAAGCCCAGTTCTCGCGTCAATGAGCAGTTCTTC.